The T cell receptor (beta chain) under discussion was sequenced for a study of blood T cell repertoires in COVID-19. V was shortened by 1 base and J by 4 bases, with 15 bases between the two germline ends. Germline V gene sequence: CDR1 SGHTA, CDR2 FQGTGA. The CDR3 has 16 residues. Measured with immunoSEQ multiplex PCR; TCRdb has only the in-frame clones, and not every one. The sample consists of approximately 63,000 clones, about 86% of them appearing once. The chain has TRBV7-3 and TRBJ2-3, with D perhaps TRBD2 (5 bases). The TCR was taken from an elderly woman with active COVID-19. Sequencing was done on a sample of peripheral blood. The CDR3 sequence: CASSLKAASSSDTQYF. DNA for the CDR3: TGTGCCAGCAGCTTAAAAGCGGCTAGCAGCTCAGATACGCAGTATTTT.